This T cell receptor (beta chain) was identified in a study of cytomegalovirus exposure and HLA in healthy donors. Overall study context: A prior analysis found more than 90 million unique TCR beta sequences from about 179 million T cells.

Vbeta (60) and Jbeta (13) primers were used in the PCR. TCRdb's table, derived via immunoSEQ multiplex PCR, lists solely in-frame clones and lacks some. The sample includes 95,000 to 100,000 clones, approximately 85% of them seen just once. Points from the study as a whole: Cytomegalovirus-associated status was assigned to about 180 TCR beta chains.

The CDR3 length is 15 residues. V shed 3 bases and J shed 4 bases, with 17 bases lying between them. In germline, CDR1 is GTSNPN, CDR2 SVGIG (reference sequence). Samples came from healthy bone marrow donors. Regarding this clone: The antigen is undetermined.

V usage is TRBV30 and J usage is TRBJ2-3; tentatively, D is TRBD2 (6 bases). This receptor was obtained from a man younger than 45 in good health and CMV-seronegative. The source material was PBMCs. The CDR3 coding sequence is TGTGCCTGGAGCACGGGAGTTGGGGCATCAGATACGCAGTATTTT. As protein: CAWSTGVGASDTQYF.